Shown below are 26 T cell receptor beta chains from a single sample sequenced in a study of T cells after posttransplantation cyclophosphamide. TCRdb's table, derived via immunoSEQ multiplex PCR, lists solely in-frame clones and lacks some. The sample lists over 20,000 clones; nearly 99% were seen once. Sample: naive CD8+ T cells sorted from PBMCs. The receptors stem from a middle-aged man in good health, CMV-negative, and a related stem cell transplant donor.

This chain uses TRBV27 with TRBJ2-7; D may be TRBD2 (7 bases). Looked up from germline, CDR1 is MNHEY and CDR2 is SMNVEV (reference sequence). The V end was cut by 3 bases, the J end by 5 bases, with 14 bases between. The CDR3 extends over 14 amino acids. CDR3 in DNA: TGTGCCAGCAGTTTTCTAGGCGGGGGCGACGAGCAGTACTTC. Translation: CASSFLGGGDEQYF.

The rearrangement uses TRBV5-6 and TRBJ1-3; weak D call: TRBD1 (5 bases). V lost 1 base and J 1 base, leaving 9 bases between the germline ends. This CDR3 is 15 amino acids long. CDR1 is SGHDT, CDR2 YYEEEE, per germline. The CDR3 coding sequence is TGTGCCAGCAGCTTGCAGGGAAGGTCTGGAAACACCATATATTTT. Translated: CASSLQGRSGNTIYF.

The gene calls are TRBV28 and TRBJ1-1; no clear D gene. Germline CDR1 MDHEN, CDR2 SYDVKM. The CDR3 spans 15 residues. Between the trimmed V and J ends, which lost 5 bases and 5 bases, there was a span of 18 bases. CDR3 protein: CASSIGLVGGTEAFF. CDR3 bases: TGTGCCAGCAGTATTGGGTTGGTGGGAGGGACTGAAGCTTTCTTT.

V and J are TRBV2 and TRBJ1-2; D not certain. V was pared by 0 bases and J by 4 bases, with 12 bases between. The germline CDR1 and CDR2 sequences are SNHLY and FYNNEI. The CDR3 is 15 amino acids. The CDR3 here is CASSEAILDFYGYTF. Written as DNA, the CDR3 is TGTGCCAGCAGTGAAGCGATTCTAGACTTCTATGGCTACACCTTC.

This clone has a single count. V gene TRBV30 combines with J gene TRBJ2-1; TRBD2 matches at 12 bases. Germline lookup yields CDR1 GTSNPN and CDR2 SVGIG (reference sequence). Trimming cost V 0 bases and J 8 bases; bases outside gene matches: 8. The CDR3 consists of 16 residues. CDR3 in amino acids: CAWSVYLAGGFDEQFF. CDR3 bases: TGTGCCTGGAGTGTATACCTAGCGGGAGGGTTCGATGAGCAGTTCTTC.

This chain links TRBV2 with TRBJ2-1; TRBD1 matches 9 bases. Trimming cost V 6 bases and J 5 bases; bases outside gene matches: 11. CDR1 and CDR2 (germline): SNHLY, FYNNEI. CDR3 length: 16 amino acids. The CDR3 nucleotides are TGTGCCAGCAGCGATTCCCCCGGGACAGGGAACAATGAGCAGTTCTTC. Translated, it gives CASSDSPGTGNNEQFF.

The chain joins TRBV5-4 to TRBJ2-7; D is perhaps TRBD1 (6 bases). The CDR3 has 13 residues. V was trimmed by 0 bases and J by 2 bases, leaving 6 bases between them. Germline CDR1 SGHNT, CDR2 YYREEE (reference sequence). Here the CDR3 DNA reads TGTGCCAGCAGCTTGGAGGGGGCCTACGAGCAGTACTTC. It yields the protein CASSLEGAYEQYF.

V gene TRBV7-6 combines with J gene TRBJ1-2; D might be TRBD1 (5 bases). Germline V lookup: CDR1 SGHVS, CDR2 FNYEAQ. The V gene lost 2 bases and the J gene lost 10 bases, with 11 bases spanning the gap. This CDR3 has 12 amino acids. This CDR3 is CASSLQGSDYTF. Here the CDR3 DNA reads TGTGCCAGCAGCTTACAGGGCTCGGACTACACCTTC.

The rearrangement joins TRBV27 to TRBJ2-5, with 7 nucleotides matching TRBD1. This CDR3 is 14 amino acids long. V shed 2 bases, J shed 4 bases, and the junction held 4 bases outside the gene matches. Germline-derived CDR1 and CDR2 are MNHEY and SMNVEV (reference sequence). The CDR3 DNA is TGTGCCAGCAGTTTAAGTGAGGGGGCAGAGACCCAGTACTTC. Protein: CASSLSEGAETQYF.

This sequence joins TRBV4-3 and TRBJ2-4; 10 bases fit TRBD2. The V gene end was trimmed by 4 bases and the J gene end by 7 bases; junction bases not matched to a gene: 10. Germline-derived CDR1 and CDR2 are LGHNA and YSLEER. The length of the CDR3 is 16 residues. DNA of the CDR3: TGCGCCAGCAGCCCAAGAACTAGCGGGATCACGAACATTCAGTACTTC. This encodes CASSPRTSGITNIQYF.

This clone showed up just once. The J gene is TRBJ1-4, the V gene TRBV4-1, with 7 bases lining up with TRBD1. The length of the CDR3 is 13 residues. V dropped 4 bases and J dropped 8; count of bases not matched to a gene: 4. Germline assignment: CDR1 MGHRA and CDR2 YSYEKL. The CDR3 sequence is CASSRTGAEKLFF. CDR3 DNA: TGCGCCAGCAGCCGCACAGGGGCGGAAAAACTGTTTTTT.

This chain links TRBV7-2 with TRBJ2-7; no clear D. This CDR3 is 14 amino acids long. The germline V gene has CDR1 SGHTA and CDR2 FQGNSA. Trimming stripped 1 base from V and 4 bases from J, with 11 bases between. The DNA of the CDR3 is TGTGCCAGCAGCTTAGAGGCGGAAACTTACGAGCAGTACTTC. Protein product: CASSLEAETYEQYF.

V is TRBV27 and J is TRBJ2-1; 7 bases match TRBD2. Losses at the gene ends were 6 bases for V and 7 bases for J; bases not matched to a gene: 6. Germline CDR1 reads MNHEY; CDR2 reads SMNVEV (reference sequence). The CDR3 loop spans 13 amino acids. CDR3 DNA: TGTGCCAGCAGCTTAGCGGGCCGGAATGAGCAGTTCTTC. Protein product: CASSLAGRNEQFF.

V and J are TRBV5-1 and TRBJ2-3, with 8 bases fitting TRBD2. The CDR3 sequence is 15 residues long. Germline CDR1 reads SGHRS; CDR2 reads YFSETQ. V was pared by 3 bases and J by 4 bases, with 7 bases of the junction left unmatched. The CDR3 sequence is CASSWGAGVADTQYF. The CDR3 DNA reads TGCGCCAGCAGCTGGGGAGCGGGAGTGGCAGATACGCAGTATTTT.

The J gene is TRBJ2-1, the V gene TRBV29-1, with TRBD2 as a possible D gene (6 bases). Looked up from germline, CDR1 is SQVTM and CDR2 is ANQGSEA. CDR3 length equals 11 residues. V was shortened by 7 bases and J by 10 bases, with 14 bases between the two germline ends. CDR3 DNA sequence: TGCAGCGGCAAACTTGGAGGGGAGCAGTTCTTC. Protein sequence: CSGKLGGEQFF.

This chain uses TRBV5-6 with TRBJ2-2, with 9 bases that match TRBD1. V lost 3 bases, J lost 2 bases, and 5 bases stayed unmatched. The V gene's germline CDR1 is SGHDT and CDR2 YYEEEE. CDR3 size: 16 residues. The CDR3 is CASSWGQGSNTGELFF. The CDR3 bases are TGTGCCAGCAGCTGGGGACAGGGAAGCAACACCGGGGAGCTGTTTTTT. Full variable domain (missing parts from reference TRBV5-6 and TRBJ2-2): DAGVTQSPTHLIKTRGQQVTLRCSPKSGHDTVSWYQQALGQGPQFIFQYYEEEERQRGNFPDRFSGHQFPNYSSELNVNALLLGDSALYLCASSWGQGSNTGELFFGEGSRLTVL.

V gene TRBV10-3 combines with J gene TRBJ1-3; 7 nucleotides agree with TRBD1. CDR1 and CDR2 (germline): ENHRY, SYGVKD. This CDR3 spans 15 amino acids. With V trimmed by 4 bases and J by 2 bases, 5 bases remained unmatched. In DNA form, the CDR3 reads TGTGCCATCAGTGGGACAGGATTTACTGGAAACACCATATATTTT. Protein: CAISGTGFTGNTIYF.

This clone was seen only once. The gene calls are TRBV7-2 and TRBJ2-7; 7 nucleotides align to TRBD2. CDR1 SGHTA and CDR2 FQGNSA come from the germline V gene. The J segment lost 3 bases and the V segment lost 5 bases, leaving 10 bases of the junction unmatched. This CDR3 contains 15 residues. The DNA for the CDR3 is TGTGCCAGCAGCGGAGGAGCGGGAACGGGCTACGAGCAGTACTTC. Translating it yields CASSGGAGTGYEQYF.

The chain joins TRBV30 to TRBJ1-3; possible D gene TRBD1, 6 bases. The germline CDR1 and CDR2 sequences are GTSNPN and SVGIG (reference sequence). V lost 2 bases and J 8 bases, leaving 13 bases between the germline ends. The CDR3 has 13 residues. In DNA, the CDR3 is TGTGCCTGGAGTCCACAGGGCTTGGACACCATATATTTT. Translation gives CAWSPQGLDTIYF. The whole variable domain, filled in from reference TRBV30 and TRBJ1-3, reads SQTIHQWPATLVQPVGSPLSLECTVEGTSNPNLYWYRQAAGRGLQLLFYSVGIGQISSEVPQNLSASRPQDRQFILSSKKLLLSDSGFYLCAWSPQGLDTIYFGEGSWLTVV.

J is TRBJ1-4 and V is TRBV7-2; 7 bases are a match to TRBD1. This CDR3 spans 17 amino acids. J was trimmed by 2 bases and V by 2 bases; bases with no gene match: 8. Germline assignment: CDR1 SGHTA and CDR2 FQGNSA. CDR3: CASSLSGGYGTNEKLFF. In DNA, the CDR3 is TGTGCCAGCAGCTTATCAGGGGGGTATGGGACTAATGAAAAACTGTTTTTT.

The rearrangement joins TRBV27 to TRBJ1-3, with unresolved D. The germline gives CDR1 MNHEY, CDR2 SMNVEV (reference sequence). The CDR3 is 14 amino acids. Trimming shortened V by 2 bases and J by 8 bases, and 13 bases separated the two germline ends. CDR3 nucleotide sequence: TGTGCCAGCAGTTTACAATCACCTCGGGACACCATATATTTT. The encoded protein is CASSLQSPRDTIYF.

V usage is TRBV5-6 and J usage is TRBJ2-1; 8 positions match TRBD2. Unmatched junction bases numbered 6, after V lost 3 bases and J lost 4 bases. This CDR3 has 15 residues. CDR1 is SGHDT and CDR2 is YYEEEE in the germline V gene. In nucleotides, the CDR3 is TGTGCCAGCAGCTCACTAGCGGTAGGTTACAATGAGCAGTTCTTC. Its protein is CASSSLAVGYNEQFF.

This clone was detected once. The rearrangement joins TRBV6-6 to TRBJ1-2, with 10 bases identical to TRBD1. The germline V gene has CDR1 MNHNY and CDR2 SVGAGI (reference sequence). There are 15 residues in the CDR3. The junction had 4 bases not matched to a gene; V was cut back by 0 bases and J by 6 bases. Here the CDR3 DNA reads TGTGCCAGCAGTTACTCTGGGACAGGGGTGAATGGCTACACCTTC. Translation gives CASSYSGTGVNGYTF.

This clone appeared a single time. This chain links TRBV25-1 with TRBJ1-2; 7 positions agree with TRBD1. Germline CDR1 and CDR2: MGHDK and SYGVNS. This CDR3 has 13 amino acids. The ends lost 7 bases at V and 7 bases at J; junction bases unmatched: 9. This CDR3 reads CASTGPGGVGYTF. The CDR3, as DNA: TGTGCCAGCACAGGGCCAGGGGGAGTTGGCTACACCTTC.

J is TRBJ2-2 and V is TRBV20-1; D gene uncertain. The length of the CDR3 is 11 residues. In germline, CDR1 is DFQATT, CDR2 SNEGSKA (reference sequence). The V gene lost 7 bases and the J gene lost 3 bases, with 6 bases spanning the gap. For the CDR3, the DNA is TGCAGTGTTTTAGACACCGGGGAGCTGTTTTTT. This codes for CSVLDTGELFF.

This clone was found once. The rearrangement uses TRBV19 and TRBJ2-1, with 12 bases lining up with TRBD1. Germline assignment: CDR1 LNHDA and CDR2 SQIVND (reference sequence). V dropped 5 bases and J dropped 6; count of bases not matched to a gene: 5. The CDR3 extends over 15 amino acids. CDR3 residues: CASSVGQGAFNEQFF. The DNA of the CDR3 is TGTGCCAGTAGTGTGGGACAGGGGGCGTTCAATGAGCAGTTCTTC.